The 17 T cell receptor beta chains reported below all come from one sample, sequenced in a study of Graves' ophthalmopathy and Graves' hyperthyroidism. The sequenced template was RNA, covering the TCR beta CDR3 region. The first round was an RT-PCR with HTBI primers, and the second round was a multiplex PCR. Each CDR3 protein gets one entry after TCRdb re-called the multiplex PCR reads with MiXCR. The repertoire holds about 500,000 distinct CDR3 sequences, with 13% to 15% as singletons. Sequenced: blood. These receptors came from a woman younger than 45 with Graves' ophthalmopathy.

Ten or more counts support this clonotype. The chain uses TRBV13 and TRBJ1-1; the match to TRBD1 covers 7 bases. The CDR3 totals 15 residues. The V gene's germline CDR1 is PRHDT and CDR2 FYEKMQ (reference sequence). Losses at the gene ends were 6 bases for V and 3 bases for J; bases not matched to a gene: 10. The CDR3 DNA follows: TGTGCCAGCAGACAACTGATCGACAGGGACACTGAAGCTTTCTTT. Its translation is CASRQLIDRDTEAFF.

CDR3 sequence reads: CSARYGTEAFF. The CDR3 nucleotides are TGCAGTGCTAGATATGGGACTGAAGCTTTCTTT. This chain links TRBV20-1 with TRBJ1-1; D is uncertain. CDR1 and CDR2 (germline): DFQATT, SNEGSKA (reference sequence). V lost 2 bases to trimming and J lost 5 bases, with 6 bases between them. CDR3 size: 11 residues.

This clonotype appeared many times. V is TRBV6-1 and J is TRBJ1-5; possible D gene TRBD1, 6 bases. The CDR3 loop spans 15 amino acids. The V and J ends lost 7 bases and 0 bases respectively, with 13 bases between them. Looked up from germline, CDR1 is MNHNS and CDR2 is SASEGT. The CDR3 DNA reads as TGTGCCAGCACCAAGGGGGTGGGTAGCAATCAGCCCCAGCATTTT. Protein sequence: CASTKGVGSNQPQHF.

This clonotype has only a few counts. This sequence joins TRBV7-6 and TRBJ1-1; no clear D gene. The CDR3 covers 14 residues. V was trimmed by 1 base and J by 4 bases, leaving 10 bases between them. The germline V gene encodes CDR1 SGHVS and CDR2 FNYEAQ. CDR3 residues: CASSLGFGVTEAFF. The CDR3 coding sequence is TGTGCCAGCAGCTTAGGGTTTGGCGTCACTGAAGCTTTCTTT.

This clonotype came up many times. The rearrangement links TRBV6-5 to TRBJ1-5, with 8 bases aligning to TRBD1. The CDR3 is made up of 14 amino acids. Per germline, CDR1 MNHEY and CDR2 SVGAGI. Trimming took 6 bases from V and 9 from J; bases not matched to a gene: 10. The CDR3 here is CASSRDRIIGPQHF. CDR3 coding DNA: TGTGCCAGCAGCCGGGACAGGATAATTGGGCCCCAGCATTTT.

This clonotype was observed at least ten times. The DNA of the CDR3 is TGTGCCAGCAGTTTAAACAGGGTTTATGGGATGGAGACCCAGTACTTC. This gives the protein CASSLNRVYGMETQYF. The chain uses TRBV27 and TRBJ2-5, with TRBD1 as a possible D gene (6 bases). V lost 2 bases and J 5 bases, leaving 18 bases between the germline ends. CDR1 MNHEY and CDR2 SMNVEV come from the germline V gene (reference sequence). This CDR3 has 16 amino acids.

This clonotype was seen repeatedly, ten times or more. V gene TRBV12-3 or TRBV12-4 combines with J gene TRBJ1-1; D possibly corresponds to TRBD1 (6 bases). The CDR3 is 14 residues long. Trimming took 1 base from V and 5 from J, leaving 11 bases between them. The CDR3 region has the DNA TGTGCCAGCAGTTTAGTCTCAGGGGTGACTGAAGCTTTCTTT. This sequence encodes CASSLVSGVTEAFF.

The table lists this clonotype with many counts. This rearrangement joins TRBV20-1 to TRBJ2-7; D remains ambiguous. Germline CDR1 and CDR2: DFQATT and SNEGSKA (reference sequence). The length of the CDR3 is 10 residues. V lost 2 bases and J 7 bases, leaving 6 bases between the germline ends. CDR3 sequence (DNA): TGCAGTGCTAGACGCGAAGAGCAGTACTTC. Translating gives CSARREEQYF.

This clonotype turned up a few times. This chain uses TRBV30 with TRBJ1-2, with unresolved D. Trimming pared 3 bases from V and 8 bases from J, leaving 13 bases between. CDR1 is GTSNPN and CDR2 is SVGIG in the germline V gene (reference sequence). The CDR3 is 12 amino acids. The CDR3 DNA reads TGTGCCTGGAGGGGCACGGGTGGCGGCTACACCTTC. This gives the protein CAWRGTGGGYTF.

Concerning this clonotype itself: This could be a read error, since a much larger clone is one nucleotide away. This sequence joins TRBV7-3 and TRBJ1-1; D is possibly TRBD1 (5 bases). The CDR3 consists of 14 residues. The germline CDR1 and CDR2 sequences are SGHTA and FQGTGA. CDR3 sequence: CASSFMGGSTESFF. The CDR3 nucleotides read TGTGCCAGCAGCTTTATGGGGGGGAGCACTGAATCTTTCTTT.

This clonotype was seen only a few times. This chain joins TRBV29-1 and TRBJ1-3; D perhaps matches TRBD1 (5 bases). V gave up 3 bases and J gave up 6 bases, with 12 bases separating them. CDR1 SQVTM and CDR2 ANQGSEA come from the germline V gene. This CDR3 spans 13 amino acids. The CDR3 reads CSVDPGRENTIYF. The CDR3 DNA reads as TGCAGCGTTGACCCAGGGAGGGAAAACACCATATATTTT.

At least ten counts were recorded for this clonotype. CDR3 nucleotides: TGTGCCAGCACCACGGGGCTCGGAGAGACCCAGTACTTC. This gives the protein CASTTGLGETQYF. The V and J genes are TRBV6-1 and TRBJ2-5; the D call may be TRBD1 or TRBD2 (5 bases each). V was pared by 7 bases and J by 4 bases, with 13 bases between. Germline V gene data show CDR1 as MNHNS and CDR2 as SASEGT. This CDR3 is 13 amino acids long.

This clonotype was seen repeatedly, ten times or more. This chain joins TRBV12-3 or TRBV12-4 and TRBJ2-7, with D possibly matching TRBD1 (6 bases). V dropped 3 bases and J dropped 5 bases, with 11 bases sitting between them. This CDR3 region has 13 residues. The CDR3 sequence: CASSFEGVDEQYF. The CDR3 coding sequence is TGTGCCAGCAGTTTCGAGGGGGTAGACGAGCAGTACTTC.

The sample holds many counts of this clonotype. This chain links TRBV6-1 with TRBJ2-2; 8 bases fit TRBD1. Germline-derived CDR1 and CDR2 are MNHNS and SASEGT. Unmatched junction bases numbered 5, after V lost 7 bases and J lost 1 base. This CDR3 comprises 15 residues. CDR3 coding DNA: TGTGCCAGCACCCTGGACAGGGTGAACACCGGGGAGCTGTTTTTT. This gives the protein CASTLDRVNTGELFF.

This clonotype has a count of ten or more. The rearrangement links TRBV20-1 to TRBJ2-5, with 9 positions matching TRBD2. V dropped 3 bases and J dropped 5; count of bases not matched to a gene: 10. The CDR3 is 15 residues long. From germline, CDR1 is DFQATT and CDR2 SNEGSKA (reference sequence). CDR3 nucleotides: TGCAGTGCTAGGGAAGGGACTAGCATCAGGGAGACCCAGTACTTC. It yields the protein CSAREGTSIRETQYF.

In this sample, this clonotype turned up many times. This CDR3 reads CASTDRVEGYTF. The CDR3 DNA follows: TGTGCCAGCACCGACAGAGTGGAAGGCTACACCTTC. This sequence joins TRBV12-3 or TRBV12-4 and TRBJ1-2, with a tentative D call TRBD1 (5 bases). V lost 7 bases, J lost 8 bases, and 14 bases lay in between. The CDR3 totals 12 residues.

This clonotype was observed a few times. The chain joins TRBV30 to TRBJ1-5; TRBD1 aligns across 12 bases. Losses at the gene ends were 0 bases for V and 7 bases for J; bases not matched to a gene: 4. The germline V gene encodes CDR1 GTSNPN and CDR2 SVGIG (reference sequence). The CDR3 covers 15 residues. CDR3: CAWSVGQGARQPQHF. In DNA form, the CDR3 reads TGTGCCTGGAGTGTGGGACAGGGGGCGCGACAGCCCCAGCATTTT.